This passage covers 18 T cell receptor beta chains from one sample sequenced in a study of radiotherapy plus CTLA-4 blockade in lung cancer. Libraries were prepared by immunoSEQ multiplex PCR; TCRdb keeps only in-frame clonotypes and omits some of them. The data show approximately 52,000 clones, about 76% seen once. The input for sequencing was peripheral blood, taken from a patient treated with radiotherapy plus ipilimumab. The receptors derive from a human donor with non-small cell lung cancer who had a complete response to radiotherapy plus ipilimumab.

This rearrangement joins TRBV5-1 to TRBJ1-2; 7 bases are shared with TRBD1. V dropped 2 bases and J dropped 7; count of bases not matched to a gene: 8. The CDR3 has 14 amino acids. The germline gives CDR1 SGHRS, CDR2 YFSETQ. CDR3 DNA sequence: TGCGCCAGCAGCTTCCGACAGGGATCCATTGGCTACACCTTC. Residues: CASSFRQGSIGYTF.

The rearrangement links TRBV19 to TRBJ1-2; 10 bases fit TRBD1. Germline CDR1 is LNHDA and CDR2 is SQIVND (reference sequence). V lost 4 bases to trimming and J lost 8 bases; unmatched junction nucleotides: 7. The CDR3 spans 14 residues. Here the CDR3 reads CASSSRDRGFGYTF. The CDR3 nucleotides read TGTGCCAGTAGTAGCCGGGACAGGGGTTTCGGCTACACCTTC.

The V call is TRBV9, the J call TRBJ2-3; TRBD1 might be the D (6 bases). Per the germline V gene, CDR1 is SGDLS and CDR2 is YYNGEE. This CDR3 contains 16 residues. Trimming took off 0 bases at V and 1 base at J, with 12 bases between the two ends. The chain's CDR3 is CASSVALGAGTDTQYF. CDR3 nucleotide sequence: TGTGCCAGCAGCGTAGCTCTGGGGGCCGGCACAGATACGCAGTATTTT. The variable domain in full, with the rest retrieved from reference TRBV9 and TRBJ2-3, is DSGVTQTPKHLITATGQRVTLRCSPRSGDLSVYWYQQSLDQGLQFLIQYYNGEERAKGNILERFSAQQFPDLHSELNLSSLELGDSALYFCASSVALGAGTDTQYFGPGTRLTVL.

J is TRBJ1-1 and V is TRBV30; D is undetermined. Germline values: CDR1 GTSNPN, CDR2 SVGIG (reference sequence). Trimming removed 4 bases at V and 0 bases at J, with 6 bases between. This CDR3 spans 12 amino acids. CDR3 coding DNA: TGTGCCTGGACAAAATTGAACACTGAAGCTTTCTTT. This encodes CAWTKLNTEAFF.

As concerns this clone: The junction departs from the called germline gene at one end, perhaps through a read error. The rearrangement links TRBV2 to TRBJ1-1; D is unresolved. The CDR3 loop spans 12 amino acids. Germline V gene data show CDR1 as SNHLY and CDR2 as FYNNEI. The CDR3 loop reads CASREGPSRAFF. Written as DNA, the CDR3 is TGTGCCAGCAGAGAAGGCCCCAGTCGAGCTTTCTTT.

V usage is TRBV18 and J usage is TRBJ2-7; D may be TRBD1 (5 bases). CDR3 length equals 13 residues. Deletions cut 1 base from V and 7 bases from J, with 11 bases between. The germline gives CDR1 KGHSH, CDR2 LQKENI. The CDR3 coding sequence is TGTGCCAGCTCACCACTGGCCAGGGCGGAGCAGTACGTC. Encoded protein: CASSPLARAEQYV.

The chain couples TRBV6-6 to TRBJ2-7; no reliable D call. The CDR3 length is 11 residues. Germline assignment: CDR1 MNHNY and CDR2 SVGAGI (reference sequence). The germline V and J ends were trimmed by 6 bases and 3 bases, with 6 bases remaining between them. DNA for the CDR3: TGTGCCAGCAGCCGTTACTACGAGCAGTACTTC. Translated, it gives CASSRYYEQYF.

J is TRBJ2-2 and V is TRBV6-4, with D maybe TRBD2 (6 bases). The germline V and J ends were trimmed by 4 bases and 6 bases, with 12 bases remaining between them. This CDR3 contains 14 residues. From germline, CDR1 is MRHNA and CDR2 SNTAGT. The CDR3 here is CASSGEAMAGELFF. The DNA for the CDR3 is TGTGCCAGCAGTGGGGAGGCGATGGCCGGGGAGCTGTTTTTT.

This sequence joins TRBV4-3 and TRBJ2-1; tentatively, D is TRBD2 (6 bases). The CDR3 extends over 13 amino acids. Germline lookup yields CDR1 LGHNA and CDR2 YSLEER. Trimming removed 4 bases at V and 8 bases at J, with 12 bases between. The CDR3 region is CASSRGEADEQFF. The CDR3 region has the DNA TGCGCCAGCAGCCGAGGGGAGGCCGATGAGCAGTTCTTC.

The gene calls are TRBV7-9 and TRBJ1-1; 8 bases line up with TRBD1. The CDR3 has 15 amino acids. The V and J ends lost 0 bases and 1 base, in that order; junction bases with no gene match: 1. Per the germline V gene, CDR1 is SEHNR and CDR2 is FQNEAQ (reference sequence). In DNA, the CDR3 is TGTGCCAGCAGCTTAGCCGGGACAGGGAACACTGAAGCTTTCTTT. This translates into CASSLAGTGNTEAFF.

This clone was detected only a few times. The chain uses TRBV4-3 and TRBJ2-5, with a possible D match to TRBD1 (6 bases). Germline V CDR1 and CDR2: LGHNA, YSLEER. The CDR3 is 13 amino acids. The V end lost 4 bases, the J end lost 4 bases, and 10 bases lay between the germline ends. The CDR3 loop is CASSPLGGETQYF. DNA of the CDR3: TGCGCCAGCAGCCCCTTAGGGGGAGAGACCCAGTACTTC.

This chain joins TRBV28 and TRBJ2-7; D not resolved. Germline CDR1 is MDHEN and CDR2 is SYDVKM. This CDR3 region has 12 residues. Deletions cut 2 bases from V and 7 bases from J, with 9 bases between. The CDR3 sequence: CASSLQSGEQYV. The CDR3 DNA is TGTGCCAGCAGTTTACAGTCTGGAGAGCAGTACGTC.

The rearrangement uses TRBV6-1 and TRBJ2-5; D is perhaps TRBD1 (5 bases). Trimming cost V 6 bases and J 5 bases, with 16 bases left between them. Germline V gene lookup returns CDR1 MNHNS and CDR2 SASEGT. This CDR3 is built from 14 residues. The CDR3 sequence: CASSRVEGVETQYF. The CDR3 DNA reads TGTGCCAGCAGCCGAGTCGAAGGGGTGGAGACCCAGTACTTC.

This CDR3 reads CASSEGASYNEQFF. CDR3 bases: TGTGCCAGCAGTGAAGGCGCAAGTTACAATGAGCAGTTCTTC. V and J are TRBV6-1 and TRBJ2-1; D ambiguous. Trimming removed 1 base from V and 4 bases from J, with 8 bases in between. The CDR3 is made up of 14 amino acids. CDR1 and CDR2 (germline): MNHNS, SASEGT.

V gene TRBV25-1 combines with J gene TRBJ2-3, with D possibly being TRBD2 (6 bases). CDR1 and CDR2 from the germline V gene are MGHDK and SYGVNS. CDR3 length: 13 residues. Between the trimmed V and J ends, which lost 6 bases and 4 bases, there was a span of 11 bases. The CDR3 here is CASRKTGADTQYF. The CDR3 DNA reads TGTGCCAGCAGGAAAACGGGGGCAGATACGCAGTATTTT.

This clone has a single count. The V call is TRBV15, the J call TRBJ2-5, with 12 bases aligning to TRBD1. Germline values: CDR1 LNHNV, CDR2 YYDKDF (reference sequence). Trimming removed 0 bases from V and 5 bases from J; junction bases left unmatched: 10. The CDR3 consists of 18 residues. In nucleotides, the CDR3 is TGTGCCACCAGCAGAGAGGTTGGCGGGACAGGGGGCGCGGAGACCCAGTACTTC. This codes for CATSREVGGTGGAETQYF. Filled out from reference TRBV15 and TRBJ2-5, the complete variable domain reads DAMVIQNPRYQVTQFGKPVTLSCSQTLNHNVMYWYQQKSSQAPKLLFHYYDKDFNNEADTPDNFQSRRPNTSFCFLDIRSPGLGDTAMYLCATSREVGGTGGAETQYFGPGTRLLVL.

This clone showed up just once. The V gene is TRBV19, the J gene TRBJ2-4; 10 nucleotides agree with TRBD1. The V gene's germline CDR1 is LNHDA and CDR2 SQIVND (reference sequence). Unmatched junction bases numbered 12, after V lost 1 base and J lost 0 bases. The CDR3 loop spans 20 amino acids. Here the CDR3 DNA reads TGTGCCAGTAGTATAGTCGGGACAGGGGACCGTAGTCTAGCCAAAAACATTCAGTACTTC. Translated: CASSIVGTGDRSLAKNIQYF.

The chain employs TRBV7-6 and TRBJ2-5; TRBD2 matches at 8 bases. CDR1 and CDR2 (germline): SGHVS, FNYEAQ. The CDR3 consists of 15 residues. V lost 5 bases to trimming and J lost 5 bases; unmatched junction nucleotides: 10. CDR3 bases: TGTGCCAGCAGCCCGAAAGCGGGAGTGATTGAGACCCAGTACTTC. Its translation is CASSPKAGVIETQYF.